Following are 26 T cell receptor beta chains from one sample sequenced in a study of cytomegalovirus exposure and HLA in healthy donors. A multiplex PCR was run with 60 Vbeta primers and 13 Jbeta primers. Libraries were prepared by immunoSEQ multiplex PCR; TCRdb keeps only in-frame clonotypes and omits some of them. The sample has 60,000 to 70,000 clones, just under 70% seen once. The source material was PBMCs. Receptors originate from a woman younger than 45 in good health and CMV-seronegative.

This CDR3 reads CASRGPTAPYEQYF. In DNA form, the CDR3 reads TGTGCCAGTCGTGGTCCGACAGCCCCCTACGAGCAGTACTTC. The V call is TRBV6-5, the J call TRBJ2-7, with a tentative D call TRBD1 (5 bases). Germline V CDR1 and CDR2: MNHEY, SVGAGI. The CDR3 length is 14 residues. The V end was cut by 9 bases, the J end by 2 bases, with 17 bases between.

This clone was observed a single time. The genes are TRBV5-1 and TRBJ1-6, with 8 positions matching TRBD1. CDR3 length: 17 residues. In germline, CDR1 is SGHRS, CDR2 YFSETQ. J gave up 6 bases and V 3 bases, and 11 bases lay outside the gene matches. This CDR3 reads CASSSDPGGASNSPLHF. CDR3 DNA sequence: TGCGCCAGCAGCTCCGACCCAGGGGGCGCGAGTAATTCACCCCTCCACTTT.

The chain employs TRBV23-1 and TRBJ1-1, with D possibly matching TRBD1 (6 bases). TRBV23-1 carries the ORF label, with uncertain function. The CDR3 loop spans 16 amino acids. V lost 8 bases to trimming and J lost 4 bases, with 23 bases between them. CDR3 DNA sequence: TGCGCCAGCGGATGCCTGGGGGCCCCGAGGAGCACTGAAGCTTTCTTT. As protein: CASGCLGAPRSTEAFF.

The V gene is TRBV25-1, the J gene TRBJ2-6, with D maybe TRBD2 (6 bases). V was cut by 1 base and J by 1 base, with 11 bases left in between. The CDR3 consists of 17 residues. From germline, CDR1 is MGHDK and CDR2 SYGVNS. CDR3 protein: CASSESWGDSGANVLTF. CDR3 DNA: TGTGCCAGCAGTGAATCGTGGGGGGATTCTGGGGCCAACGTCCTGACTTTC.

The table lists this clone with a few counts. This chain uses TRBV5-1 with TRBJ1-1; 8 bases line up with TRBD1. The V gene end was trimmed by 6 bases and the J gene end by 2 bases; junction bases not matched to a gene: 6. The CDR3 is 14 residues long. Germline V gives CDR1 SGHRS, CDR2 YFSETQ. The CDR3 coding sequence is TGCGCCAGCAATCAGGGGGCTAGTAACACTGAAGCTTTCTTT. Translated: CASNQGASNTEAFF.

The CDR3 reads CASSQMRVGEQYF. The CDR3 DNA reads as TGTGCCAGCAGCCAAATGCGGGTGGGGGAGCAGTACTTC. The chain is built from TRBV14 and TRBJ2-7; D possibly corresponds to TRBD2 (5 bases). V was shortened by 2 bases and J by 7 bases, with 12 bases between the two germline ends. The CDR3 covers 13 residues. The V gene's germline CDR1 is SGHDN and CDR2 FVKESK.

This clone was counted between two and nine times. This chain connects TRBV5-1 to TRBJ1-5; 9 bases line up with TRBD1. The CDR3 loop spans 15 amino acids. Trimming removed 6 bases from V and 6 bases from J; junction bases left unmatched: 10. Germline V CDR1 and CDR2: SGHRS, YFSETQ. Written as DNA, the CDR3 is TGCGCCAGCAAGATCCGGACAGGGGAAGGTCAGCCCCAGCATTTT. This codes for CASKIRTGEGQPQHF.

V gene TRBV30 combines with J gene TRBJ1-6, with TRBD1 as a possible D gene (5 bases). V was trimmed by 2 bases and J by 10 bases, leaving 9 bases between them. Germline CDR1 and CDR2: GTSNPN and SVGIG (reference sequence). The length of the CDR3 is 12 residues. The CDR3 DNA reads as TGTGCCTGGAGTATTCGGGGGTCACCCCTCCACTTT. It is translated as CAWSIRGSPLHF.

The CDR3 nucleotides are TGTGCCAGCAGCCCCGGGGTGGACACTGAAGCTTTCTTT. Translation gives CASSPGVDTEAFF. The chain has TRBV6-6 and TRBJ1-1; D unclear. CDR1 and CDR2 (germline): MNHNY, SVGAGI (reference sequence). V dropped 6 bases and J dropped 3 bases, with 11 bases sitting between them. The CDR3 is 13 residues long.

V gene TRBV28 combines with J gene TRBJ2-3, with TRBD1 matching over 7 bases. The trim removed 5 bases at V and 10 bases at J, leaving 6 bases unmatched. The length of the CDR3 is 12 residues. Germline CDR1 is MDHEN and CDR2 is SYDVKM. In DNA form, the CDR3 reads TGTGCCAGCAGTCCTCACAGGGGCGCGCAGTATTTT. This gives the protein CASSPHRGAQYF.

V usage is TRBV7-9 and J usage is TRBJ1-6; D is uncertain. V dropped 3 bases and J dropped 0 bases, with 9 bases sitting between them. Germline V lookup: CDR1 SEHNR, CDR2 FQNEAQ (reference sequence). This CDR3 spans 16 amino acids. The CDR3 reads CASSLRAISYNSPLHF. For the CDR3, the DNA is TGTGCCAGCAGCTTGCGTGCGATCTCCTATAATTCACCCCTCCACTTT.

The chain joins TRBV28 to TRBJ1-2; D uncertain. Germline CDR1 MDHEN, CDR2 SYDVKM. The CDR3 length is 15 residues. Trimming removed 7 bases from V and 4 bases from J, with 19 bases in between. DNA of the CDR3: TGTGCCAGCACCTCAACGCGGGGATCCGGCTATGGCTACACCTTC. Amino acids: CASTSTRGSGYGYTF.

This rearrangement joins TRBV5-1 to TRBJ2-7; D gene ambiguous. V was clipped by 4 bases and J by 0 bases, with 11 bases between them. Germline V gene lookup returns CDR1 SGHRS and CDR2 YFSETQ. CDR3 size: 14 residues. CDR3 amino acids: CASSVDWVSYEQYF. CDR3 coding DNA: TGCGCCAGCAGCGTCGACTGGGTCTCCTACGAGCAGTACTTC.

This clone appeared once. The DNA of the CDR3 is TGTGCCTGGACCGGGACTAGCTACGACAATGAGCAGTTCTTC. Its protein product is CAWTGTSYDNEQFF. This chain connects TRBV30 to TRBJ2-1; 9 bases match TRBD2. The CDR3 has 14 residues. With 4 bases clipped from V and 5 bases from J, the junction kept 6 bases outside the gene matches. Germline-derived CDR1 and CDR2 are GTSNPN and SVGIG (reference sequence).

The V gene is TRBV5-5, the J gene TRBJ1-2; possible D gene TRBD1, 6 bases. Trimming left V 1 base short and J 3 bases short, with 16 bases between. Germline assignment: CDR1 SGHKS and CDR2 YYEKEE (reference sequence). The CDR3 contains 16 residues. The DNA of the CDR3 is TGTGCCAGCAGCTTGTCCGCGAGGGACACGTACTATGGCTACACCTTC. Protein: CASSLSARDTYYGYTF.

This chain connects TRBV27 to TRBJ2-7; D unclear. V gave up 3 bases and J gave up 2 bases, with 8 bases separating them. Germline values: CDR1 MNHEY, CDR2 SMNVEV (reference sequence). The length of the CDR3 is 13 residues. The CDR3 here is CASSFGQAYEQYF. As DNA, the CDR3 is TGTGCCAGCAGTTTTGGGCAAGCCTACGAGCAGTACTTC.

This chain uses TRBV7-8 with TRBJ1-1; a weak D match, TRBD1 (5 bases). The CDR3 is 14 amino acids. In germline, CDR1 is SGHVS, CDR2 FQNEAQ. Trimming took off 5 bases at V and 4 bases at J, with 14 bases between the two ends. The CDR3 region is CASSTRSRATEAFF. The CDR3 nucleotides read TGTGCCAGCAGCACCCGGAGCAGGGCCACTGAAGCTTTCTTT. The full variable domain, with the rest looked up from reference TRBV7-8 and TRBJ1-1, is GAGVSQSPRYKVAKRGQDVALRCDPISGHVSLFWYQQALGQGPEFLTYFQNEAQLDKSGLPSDRFFAERPEGSVSTLKIQRTQQEDSAVYLCASSTRSRATEAFFGQGTRLTVV.

The rearrangement uses TRBV27 and TRBJ1-4, with unresolved D. With 5 bases removed from V and 5 bases from J, the gap between germline ends came to 12 bases. Germline CDR1 and CDR2: MNHEY and SMNVEV (reference sequence). The CDR3 length is 14 residues. As DNA, the CDR3 is TGTGCCAGCAGTCCGCCTAGCTCCAATGAAAAACTGTTTTTT. The encoded protein is CASSPPSSNEKLFF.

The chain joins TRBV2 to TRBJ1-4, with no clear D. Trimming pared 4 bases from V and 12 bases from J, leaving 27 bases between. This CDR3 spans 17 amino acids. Germline V gene sequence: CDR1 SNHLY, CDR2 FYNNEI. Here the CDR3 reads CASSGSRGQPQLSQLFF. Written as DNA, the CDR3 is TGTGCCAGCAGTGGGAGTCGGGGTCAGCCCCAACTTTCCCAACTGTTTTTT.

The V gene is TRBV19, the J gene TRBJ2-6; 7 positions agree with TRBD2. Germline CDR1 and CDR2: LNHDA and SQIVND (reference sequence). CDR3 length: 15 residues. After removal of 4 bases from V and 0 bases from J, the junction contained 0 bases not matched to a gene. The chain's CDR3 is CASSRTSSGANVLTF. The CDR3, as DNA: TGTGCCAGTAGTAGGACTAGCTCTGGGGCCAACGTCCTGACTTTC.

The chain recombines TRBV27 with TRBJ1-5; 8 positions match TRBD1. In germline, CDR1 is MNHEY, CDR2 SMNVEV (reference sequence). V lost 5 bases to trimming and J lost 5 bases; unmatched junction nucleotides: 5. CDR3 length equals 14 residues. The DNA for the CDR3 is TGTGCCAGCAGTGGGGACAGGTTAGATCAGCCCCAGCATTTT. This encodes CASSGDRLDQPQHF.

V and J are TRBV4-2 and TRBJ1-1, with a possible D match to TRBD1 (5 bases). This CDR3 is 17 amino acids long. V lost 4 bases, J lost 1 base, and 19 bases lay in between. Germline CDR1 reads LGHNA; CDR2 reads YNFKEQ. CDR3 amino acids: CASSLKGWASQNTEAFF. The CDR3 coding sequence is TGTGCCAGCAGCCTTAAGGGGTGGGCAAGTCAGAACACTGAAGCTTTCTTT.

In its sample, this clone was seen a few times. The V call is TRBV6-1, the J call TRBJ1-1; D may be TRBD1 (5 bases). This CDR3 is 15 amino acids long. Germline V gives CDR1 MNHNS, CDR2 SASEGT. The V gene lost 2 bases and the J gene lost 3 bases, with 13 bases spanning the gap. The CDR3 is CASSESAGRDTEAFF. The CDR3 DNA reads as TGTGCCAGCAGTGAATCGGCAGGGAGGGACACTGAAGCTTTCTTT.

The J gene is TRBJ1-5, the V gene TRBV7-2; D remains unclear. CDR3 length: 16 residues. Germline lookup yields CDR1 SGHTA and CDR2 FQGNSA. The germline V and J ends were trimmed by 5 bases and 0 bases, with 14 bases remaining between them. The CDR3 coding sequence is TGTGCCAGCAGCCCCTCTTCGGGGAATAGCAATCAGCCCCAGCATTTT. It translates to CASSPSSGNSNQPQHF.

This clone has more than one count but fewer than ten. The chain joins TRBV2 to TRBJ2-6; 8 bases fit TRBD1. CDR1 and CDR2 from the germline V gene are SNHLY and FYNNEI. The CDR3 covers 17 residues. The V and J ends lost 7 bases and 0 bases, in that order; junction bases with no gene match: 8. The DNA of the CDR3 is TGTGCCAGCAACCGGGACAGGACGTTCTCTGGGGCCAACGTCCTGACTTTC. This codes for CASNRDRTFSGANVLTF. Variable domain in full (rest from reference TRBV2 and TRBJ2-6): EPEVTQTPSHQVTQMGQEVILRCVPISNHLYFYWYRQILGQKVEFLVSFYNNEISEKSEIFDDQFSVERPDGSNFTLKIRSTKLEDSAMYFCASNRDRTFSGANVLTFGAGSRLTVL.

J is TRBJ2-7 and V is TRBV10-1; tentative D call: TRBD1 (5 bases). In germline, CDR1 is WNHNN, CDR2 SYGVQD (reference sequence). Deletions cut 0 bases from V and 3 bases from J, with 24 bases between. The CDR3 sequence is 19 residues long. CDR3 amino acids: CASSESNRIRGRAFYEQYF. DNA for the CDR3: TGCGCCAGCAGTGAGTCGAATAGGATTAGGGGAAGGGCCTTCTACGAGCAGTACTTC.